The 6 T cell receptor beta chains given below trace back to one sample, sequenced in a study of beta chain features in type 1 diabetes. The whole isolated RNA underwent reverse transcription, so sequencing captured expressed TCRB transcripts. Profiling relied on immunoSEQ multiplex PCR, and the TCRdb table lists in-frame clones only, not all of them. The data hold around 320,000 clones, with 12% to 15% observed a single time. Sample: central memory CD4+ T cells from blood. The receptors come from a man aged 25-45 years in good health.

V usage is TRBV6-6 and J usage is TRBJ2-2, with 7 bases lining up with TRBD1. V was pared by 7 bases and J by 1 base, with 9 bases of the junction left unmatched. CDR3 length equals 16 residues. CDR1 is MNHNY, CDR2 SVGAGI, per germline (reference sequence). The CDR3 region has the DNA TGTGCCAGCATCAAGGGACAGAGAAGGAACACCGGGGAGCTGTTTTTT. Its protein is CASIKGQRRNTGELFF.

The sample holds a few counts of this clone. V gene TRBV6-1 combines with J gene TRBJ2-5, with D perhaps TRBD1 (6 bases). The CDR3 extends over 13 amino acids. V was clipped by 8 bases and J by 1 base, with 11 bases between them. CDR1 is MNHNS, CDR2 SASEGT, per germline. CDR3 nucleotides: TGTGCCAGCTGGGACACCCTCCAAGAGACCCAGTACTTC. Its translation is CASWDTLQETQYF.

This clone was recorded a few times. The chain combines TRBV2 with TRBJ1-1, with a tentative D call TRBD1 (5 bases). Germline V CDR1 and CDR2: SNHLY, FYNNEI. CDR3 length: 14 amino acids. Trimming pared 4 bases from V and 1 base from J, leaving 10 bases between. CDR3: CASSGMTANTEAFF. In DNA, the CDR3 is TGTGCCAGCAGTGGGATGACAGCGAACACTGAAGCTTTCTTT.

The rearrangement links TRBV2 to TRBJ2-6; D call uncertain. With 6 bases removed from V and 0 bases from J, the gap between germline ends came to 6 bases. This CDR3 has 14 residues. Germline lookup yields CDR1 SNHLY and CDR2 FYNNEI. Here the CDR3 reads CASRETSGANVLTF. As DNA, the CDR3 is TGTGCCAGCAGGGAAACCTCTGGGGCCAACGTCCTGACTTTC.

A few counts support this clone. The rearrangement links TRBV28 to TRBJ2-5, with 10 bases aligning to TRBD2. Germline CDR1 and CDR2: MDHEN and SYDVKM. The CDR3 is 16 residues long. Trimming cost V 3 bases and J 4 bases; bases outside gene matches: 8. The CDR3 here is CASSLLFSGGTETQYF. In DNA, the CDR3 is TGTGCCAGCAGTTTGCTTTTTAGCGGGGGGACAGAGACCCAGTACTTC.

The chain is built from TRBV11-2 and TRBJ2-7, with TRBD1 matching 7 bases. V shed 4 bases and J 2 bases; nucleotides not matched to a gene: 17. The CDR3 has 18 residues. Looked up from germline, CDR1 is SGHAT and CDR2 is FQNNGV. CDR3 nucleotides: TGTGCCAGCAGCTCCAGACCGAGGGACAGCCTAAAAACCTACGAGCAGTACTTC. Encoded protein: CASSSRPRDSLKTYEQYF. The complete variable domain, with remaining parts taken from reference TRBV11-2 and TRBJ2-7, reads EAGVAQSPRYKIIEKRQSVAFWCNPISGHATLYWYQQILGQGPKLLIQFQNNGVVDDSQLPKDRFSAERLKGVDSTLKIQPAKLEDSAVYLCASSSRPRDSLKTYEQYFGPGTRLTVT.